One sample yielded the 16 T cell receptor beta chains listed below, sequenced in a study of blood T cell repertoires in COVID-19. Data came from immunoSEQ multiplex PCR; TCRdb stores just in-frame clones and leaves some out. Of a few hundred thousand clones listed, approximately 89% are singletons. Sequenced material: PBMCs or T cells enriched from blood (not recorded which). The receptors were gathered from a man aged 35 to 55 in a cohort exposed to, infected with or recovered from COVID-19 (not recorded which).

The chain combines TRBV18 with TRBJ1-5; D possibly corresponds to TRBD1 (5 bases). The CDR3 covers 14 residues. Trimming took off 3 bases at V and 6 bases at J, with 12 bases between the two ends. Germline lookup yields CDR1 KGHSH and CDR2 LQKENI. As DNA, the CDR3 is TGTGCCAGCTCACCGCAGGGTGGCGGTCAGCCCCAGCATTTT. Amino acid sequence: CASSPQGGGQPQHF.

This clone appeared a single time. The chain couples TRBV5-4 to TRBJ2-7; 8 nucleotides line up with TRBD2. Germline CDR1 is SGHNT and CDR2 is YYREEE (reference sequence). There are 15 residues in the CDR3. V shed 1 base, J shed 0 bases, and the junction held 3 bases outside the gene matches. The CDR3 protein is CASSLTSGSSYEQYF. In DNA form, the CDR3 reads TGTGCCAGCAGCTTGACTAGCGGAAGCTCCTACGAGCAGTACTTC.

This chain joins TRBV18 and TRBJ1-5; D gene unclear. The CDR3 runs 16 residues. From germline, CDR1 is KGHSH and CDR2 LQKENI. The ends were cut back, 4 bases at V and 6 bases at J, with 19 bases in the middle. The CDR3 loop is CASSRSAGNVGQPQHF. Here the CDR3 DNA reads TGTGCCAGCTCACGGTCGGCGGGGAACGTGGGTCAGCCCCAGCATTTT.

The CDR3 DNA follows: TGTGCCAGCAGTTTACAGGGAAACTATGGCTACACCTTC. Protein product: CASSLQGNYGYTF. The chain recombines TRBV6-5 with TRBJ1-2, with a possible D match to TRBD1 (6 bases). V lost 4 bases and J lost 2, with 8 bases in between. This CDR3 is built from 13 residues. Germline-derived CDR1 and CDR2 are MNHEY and SVGAGI.

The V gene is TRBV3-1 (or the pseudogene TRBV3-2), the J gene TRBJ1-6; 7 positions agree with TRBD1. The germline V gene has CDR1 LGHDT and CDR2 YNNKEL (reference sequence). This CDR3 is built from 15 residues. Trimming at V came to 4 bases and at J to 6 bases, leaving 6 bases not matched to a gene. CDR3 bases: TGTGCCAGCAGCCGGACAGGAACGATTAATTCACCCCTCCACTTT. Translated: CASSRTGTINSPLHF.

The CDR3 protein is CASTPAGVREQYF. CDR3 sequence (DNA): TGTGCCAGCACCCCCGCGGGGGTACGCGAGCAGTACTTC. The V and J genes are TRBV28 and TRBJ2-7; 7 bases map to TRBD2. Germline V gives CDR1 MDHEN, CDR2 SYDVKM. J was trimmed by 6 bases and V by 7 bases; bases with no gene match: 9. The CDR3 contains 13 residues.

The chain has TRBV6-5 and TRBJ2-7; TRBD2 agrees at 12 bases. The V segment lost 6 bases and the J segment 2 bases; nucleotides outside the gene matches: 5. The CDR3 is 15 residues long. CDR1 and CDR2 from the germline V gene are MNHEY and SVGAGI. CDR3 nucleotide sequence: TGTGCCAGCAGGCCGACTAGCGGGAGCCCCTACGAGCAGTACTTC. Translation: CASRPTSGSPYEQYF.

The chain joins TRBV28 to TRBJ2-4; the D is unclear. Deletions cut 2 bases from V and 10 bases from J, with 9 bases between. CDR3 length equals 12 residues. Per the germline V gene, CDR1 is MDHEN and CDR2 is SYDVKM. The CDR3 region is CASSLQARIQYF. Here the CDR3 DNA reads TGTGCCAGCAGTTTACAGGCCAGGATTCAGTACTTC.

This chain uses TRBV7-2 with TRBJ2-2; D ambiguous. V dropped 3 bases and J dropped 2 bases, with 10 bases sitting between them. The CDR3 has 15 amino acids. CDR1 is SGHTA, CDR2 FQGNSA, per germline. As DNA, the CDR3 is TGTGCCAGCAGCTTCGGTACAGCTAACACCGGGGAGCTGTTTTTT. This codes for CASSFGTANTGELFF.

Worth noting for this clone: The sample holds other DNA sequences that translate to the same CDR3. The chain is built from TRBV18 and TRBJ1-1, with TRBD1 as a possible D gene (5 bases). The germline V gene has CDR1 KGHSH and CDR2 LQKENI. CDR3 size: 15 residues. V dropped 0 bases and J dropped 4 bases, with 12 bases sitting between them. In DNA form, the CDR3 reads TGTGCCAGCTCACCACCGGGATTAGGGGCCACTGAAGCTTTCTTT. Protein product: CASSPPGLGATEAFF.

The J gene is TRBJ1-4, the V gene TRBV5-1, with 8 nucleotides matching TRBD1. Trimming at V came to 3 bases and at J to 3 bases, leaving 1 base not matched to a gene. Germline lookup yields CDR1 SGHRS and CDR2 YFSETQ. CDR3 size: 14 residues. CDR3 loop: CASSWTGPNEKLFF. DNA for the CDR3: TGCGCCAGCAGCTGGACAGGGCCTAATGAAAAACTGTTTTTT.

V is TRBV5-1 and J is TRBJ1-3; D perhaps matches TRBD1 (6 bases). CDR3 size: 14 residues. Trimming pared 6 bases from V and 0 bases from J, leaving 10 bases between. CDR1 is SGHRS and CDR2 is YFSETQ in the germline V gene. CDR3 nucleotides: TGCGCCAGCACCGGGACACCCTCTGGAAACACCATATATTTT. It codes for CASTGTPSGNTIYF.

V usage is TRBV9 and J usage is TRBJ1-1; D is unresolved. V gave up 6 bases and J gave up 1 base, with 13 bases separating them. This CDR3 contains 14 residues. The V gene's germline CDR1 is SGDLS and CDR2 YYNGEE. CDR3 amino acids: CASTSTHRNTEAFF. The CDR3 DNA reads as TGTGCCAGCACCTCGACACATCGGAACACTGAAGCTTTCTTT.

V usage is TRBV10-3 and J usage is TRBJ1-2; D not certain. CDR1 and CDR2 (germline): ENHRY, SYGVKD. V gave up 3 bases and J gave up 7 bases, with 9 bases separating them. This CDR3 has 12 amino acids. For the CDR3, the DNA is TGTGCCATCAGTGAAGAGGGCATTGGCTACACCTTC. This gives the protein CAISEEGIGYTF.

This clone was counted a few times. This sequence joins TRBV4-2 and TRBJ1-1; tentatively, D is TRBD1 (5 bases). The V end was cut by 0 bases, the J end by 8 bases, with 10 bases between. The germline gives CDR1 LGHNA, CDR2 YNFKEQ. This CDR3 comprises 13 residues. Here the CDR3 reads CASSQDGGLEAFF. As DNA, the CDR3 is TGTGCCAGCAGCCAAGATGGGGGACTGGAAGCTTTCTTT.

The chain is built from TRBV10-2 and TRBJ2-5; TRBD2 aligns across 11 bases. From germline, CDR1 is WSHSY and CDR2 SAAADI. With V trimmed by 2 bases and J by 5 bases, 7 bases remained unmatched. This CDR3 region has 16 residues. The CDR3 protein is CASSERASGRPETQYF. CDR3 nucleotides: TGCGCCAGCAGTGAGCGGGCTAGCGGGAGGCCGGAGACCCAGTACTTC.